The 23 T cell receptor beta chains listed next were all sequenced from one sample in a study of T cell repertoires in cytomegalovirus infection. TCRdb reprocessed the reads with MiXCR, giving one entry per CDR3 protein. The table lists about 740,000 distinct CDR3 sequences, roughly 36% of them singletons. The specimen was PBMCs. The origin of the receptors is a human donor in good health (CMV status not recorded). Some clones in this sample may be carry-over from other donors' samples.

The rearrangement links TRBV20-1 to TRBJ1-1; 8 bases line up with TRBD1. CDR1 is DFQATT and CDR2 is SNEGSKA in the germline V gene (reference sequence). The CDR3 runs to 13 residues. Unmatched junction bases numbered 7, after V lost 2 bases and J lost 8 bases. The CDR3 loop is CSARQTGGREAFF. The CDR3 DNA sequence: TGCAGTGCTAGACAAACAGGGGGGAGAGAAGCTTTCTTT.

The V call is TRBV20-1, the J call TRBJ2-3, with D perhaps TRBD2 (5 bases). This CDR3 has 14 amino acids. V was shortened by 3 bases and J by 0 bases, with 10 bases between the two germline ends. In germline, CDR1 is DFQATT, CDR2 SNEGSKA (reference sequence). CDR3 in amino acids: CSARTGSSTDTQYF. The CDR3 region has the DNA TGCAGTGCTAGGACGGGGTCTAGCACAGATACGCAGTATTTT.

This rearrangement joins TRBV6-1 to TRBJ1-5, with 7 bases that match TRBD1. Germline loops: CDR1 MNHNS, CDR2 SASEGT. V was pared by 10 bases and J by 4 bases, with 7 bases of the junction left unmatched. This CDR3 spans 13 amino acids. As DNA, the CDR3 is TGTGCCAATATTTCACAGGGGAATCAGCCCCAGCATTTT. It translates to CANISQGNQPQHF.

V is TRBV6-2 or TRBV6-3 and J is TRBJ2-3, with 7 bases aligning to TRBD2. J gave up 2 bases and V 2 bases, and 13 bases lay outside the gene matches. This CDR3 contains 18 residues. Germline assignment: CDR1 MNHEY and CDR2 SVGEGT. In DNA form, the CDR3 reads TGTGCCAGCAGTTACGGTGGGAAGCCGGGGGGTTCCACAGATACGCAGTATTTT. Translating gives CASSYGGKPGGSTDTQYF.

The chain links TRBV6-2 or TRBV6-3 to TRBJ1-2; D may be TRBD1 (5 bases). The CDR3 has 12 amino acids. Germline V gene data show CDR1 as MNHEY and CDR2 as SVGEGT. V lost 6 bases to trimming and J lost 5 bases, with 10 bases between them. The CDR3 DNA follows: TGTGCCAGCAGGAGAGGGGTATATGGCTACACCTTC. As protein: CASRRGVYGYTF.

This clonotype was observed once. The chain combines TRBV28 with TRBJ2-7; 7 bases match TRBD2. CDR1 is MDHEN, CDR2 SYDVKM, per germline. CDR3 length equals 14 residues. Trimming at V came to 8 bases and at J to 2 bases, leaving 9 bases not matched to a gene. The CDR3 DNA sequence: TGTGCCAGCTCCGGGCCCGGGGGGACCTACGAGCAGTACTTC. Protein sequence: CASSGPGGTYEQYF.

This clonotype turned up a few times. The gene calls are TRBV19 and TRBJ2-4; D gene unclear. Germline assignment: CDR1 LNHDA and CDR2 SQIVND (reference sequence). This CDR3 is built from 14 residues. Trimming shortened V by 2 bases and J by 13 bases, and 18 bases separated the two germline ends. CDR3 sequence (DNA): TGTGCCAGTAGTATATTTCGGACGTTTCGGATCCAGTACTTC. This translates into CASSIFRTFRIQYF.

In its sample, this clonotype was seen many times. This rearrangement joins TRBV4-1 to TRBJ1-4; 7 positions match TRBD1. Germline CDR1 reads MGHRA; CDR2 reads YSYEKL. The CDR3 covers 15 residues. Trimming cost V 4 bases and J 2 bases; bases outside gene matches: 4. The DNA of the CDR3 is TGCGCCAGCAGCCCCCCGGGACAGACTAATGAAAAACTGTTTTTT. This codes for CASSPPGQTNEKLFF.

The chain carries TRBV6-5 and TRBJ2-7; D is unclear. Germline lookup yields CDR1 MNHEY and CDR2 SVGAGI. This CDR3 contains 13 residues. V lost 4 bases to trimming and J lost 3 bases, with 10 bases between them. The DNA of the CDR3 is TGTGCCAGCAGTTCGAGCTGGGGCTACGAGCAGTACTTC. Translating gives CASSSSWGYEQYF.

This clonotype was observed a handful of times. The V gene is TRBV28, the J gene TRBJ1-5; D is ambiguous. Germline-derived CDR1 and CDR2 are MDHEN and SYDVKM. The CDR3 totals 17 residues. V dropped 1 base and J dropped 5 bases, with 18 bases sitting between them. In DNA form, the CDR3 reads TGTGCCAGCAGTTTATTCCGCTTAAGGGAATTTCATCAGCCCCAGCATTTT. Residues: CASSLFRLREFHQPQHF.

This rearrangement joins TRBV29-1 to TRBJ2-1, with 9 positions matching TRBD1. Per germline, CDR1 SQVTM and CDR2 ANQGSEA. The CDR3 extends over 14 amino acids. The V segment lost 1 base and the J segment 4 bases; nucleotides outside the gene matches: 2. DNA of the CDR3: TGCAGCGTTGAAGGGGGACAGGGTTACAATGAGCAGTTCTTC. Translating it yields CSVEGGQGYNEQFF.

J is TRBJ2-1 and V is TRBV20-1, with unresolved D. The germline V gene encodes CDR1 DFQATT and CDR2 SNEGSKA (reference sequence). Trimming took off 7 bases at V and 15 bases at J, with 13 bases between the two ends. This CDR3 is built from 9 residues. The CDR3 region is CSGAGPLFF. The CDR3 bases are TGCAGTGGGGCTGGGCCACTGTTCTTC.

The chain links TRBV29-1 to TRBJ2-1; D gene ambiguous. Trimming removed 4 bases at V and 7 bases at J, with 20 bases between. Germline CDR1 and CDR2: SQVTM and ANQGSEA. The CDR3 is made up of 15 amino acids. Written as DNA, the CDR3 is TGCAGCGTTGCCATATTTGGAGAATCTAGGAATGAGCAGTTCTTC. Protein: CSVAIFGESRNEQFF.

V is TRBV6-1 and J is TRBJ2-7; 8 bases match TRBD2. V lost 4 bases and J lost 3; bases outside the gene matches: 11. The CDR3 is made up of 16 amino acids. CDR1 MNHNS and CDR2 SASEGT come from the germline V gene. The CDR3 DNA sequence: TGTGCCAGCAGTGCCCGACCACCGGGACTAGTCTACGAGCAGTACTTC. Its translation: CASSARPPGLVYEQYF.

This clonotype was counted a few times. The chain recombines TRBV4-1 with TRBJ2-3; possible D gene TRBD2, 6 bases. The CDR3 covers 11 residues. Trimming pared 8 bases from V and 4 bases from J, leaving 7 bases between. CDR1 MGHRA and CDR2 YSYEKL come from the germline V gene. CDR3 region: CASGRPDTQYF. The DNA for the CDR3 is TGCGCCAGCGGGAGGCCAGATACGCAGTATTTT.

This CDR3 reads CASSNGLKSSQYF. Written as DNA, the CDR3 is TGTGCCAGCAGCAACGGACTAAAATCGTCCCAGTACTTC. This chain joins TRBV5-4 and TRBJ2-5; maybe TRBD2 (6 bases). CDR1 and CDR2 (germline): SGHNT, YYREEE (reference sequence). The length of the CDR3 is 13 residues. The ends were cut back, 4 bases at V and 9 bases at J, with 16 bases in the middle.

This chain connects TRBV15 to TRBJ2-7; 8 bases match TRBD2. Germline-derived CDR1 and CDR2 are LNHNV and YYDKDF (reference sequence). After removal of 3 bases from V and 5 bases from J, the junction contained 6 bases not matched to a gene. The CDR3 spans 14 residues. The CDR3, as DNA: TGTGCCACCAGCAGGCCGGGGGGGTGGGACGAGCAGTACTTC. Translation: CATSRPGGWDEQYF.

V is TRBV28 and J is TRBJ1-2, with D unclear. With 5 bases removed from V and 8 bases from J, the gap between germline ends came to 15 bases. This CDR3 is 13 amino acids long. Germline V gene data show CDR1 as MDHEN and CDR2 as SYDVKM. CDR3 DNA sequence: TGTGCCAGCAGTACTTCAACCGCGGGGGGCTACACCTTC. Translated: CASSTSTAGGYTF.

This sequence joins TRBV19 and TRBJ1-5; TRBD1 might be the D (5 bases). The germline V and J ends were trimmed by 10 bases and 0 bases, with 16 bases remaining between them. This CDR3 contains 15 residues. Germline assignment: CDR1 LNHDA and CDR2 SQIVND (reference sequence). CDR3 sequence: CATRPSTDSNQPQHF. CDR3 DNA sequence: TGTGCCACTAGACCCTCGACAGATAGCAATCAGCCCCAGCATTTT.

CDR3 bases: TGTGCCAGCAGTTTGTCGCCCTCCTACGAGCAGTACTTC. This gives the protein CASSLSPSYEQYF. J is TRBJ2-7 and V is TRBV27; D remains unclear. Germline CDR1 and CDR2: MNHEY and SMNVEV (reference sequence). V lost 3 bases to trimming and J lost 0 bases, with 6 bases between them. This CDR3 spans 13 amino acids.

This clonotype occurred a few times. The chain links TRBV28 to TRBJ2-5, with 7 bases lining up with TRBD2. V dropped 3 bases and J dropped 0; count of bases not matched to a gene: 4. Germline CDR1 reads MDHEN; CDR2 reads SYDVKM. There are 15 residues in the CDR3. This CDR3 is CASSLERGDQETQYF. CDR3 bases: TGTGCCAGCAGTTTGGAGCGGGGAGACCAAGAGACCCAGTACTTC.

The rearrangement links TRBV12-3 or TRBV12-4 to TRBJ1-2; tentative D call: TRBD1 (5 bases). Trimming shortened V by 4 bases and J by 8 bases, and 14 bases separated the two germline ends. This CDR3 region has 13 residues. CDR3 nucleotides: TGTGCCAGCAGTTCCACCCAGGGTGGCGGCTACACCTTC. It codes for CASSSTQGGGYTF.

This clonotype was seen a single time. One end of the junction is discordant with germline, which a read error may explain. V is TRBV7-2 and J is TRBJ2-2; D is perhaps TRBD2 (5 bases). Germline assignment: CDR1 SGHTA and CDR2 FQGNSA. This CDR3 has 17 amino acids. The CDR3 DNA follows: TGTGCCAGAAGCTTAGTCCCCCGGCTGGGGAACACCGGGGAGATGTTTTTT. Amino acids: CARSLVPRLGNTGEMFF.